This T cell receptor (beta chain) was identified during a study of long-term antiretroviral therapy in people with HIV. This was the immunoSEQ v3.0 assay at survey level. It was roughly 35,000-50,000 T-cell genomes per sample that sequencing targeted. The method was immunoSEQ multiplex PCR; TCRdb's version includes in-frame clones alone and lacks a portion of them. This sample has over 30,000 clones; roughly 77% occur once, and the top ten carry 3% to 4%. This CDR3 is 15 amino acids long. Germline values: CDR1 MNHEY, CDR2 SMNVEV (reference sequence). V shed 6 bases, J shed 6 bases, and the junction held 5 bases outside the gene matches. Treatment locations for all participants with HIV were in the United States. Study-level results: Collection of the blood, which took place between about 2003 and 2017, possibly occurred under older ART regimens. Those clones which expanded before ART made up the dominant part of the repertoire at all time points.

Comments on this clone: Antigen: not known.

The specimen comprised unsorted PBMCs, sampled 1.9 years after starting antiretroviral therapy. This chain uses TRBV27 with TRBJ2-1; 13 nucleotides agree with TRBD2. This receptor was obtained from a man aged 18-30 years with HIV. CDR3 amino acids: CASSLRTSGGNEQFF. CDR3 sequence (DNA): TGTGCCAGCAGCTTGCGGACTAGCGGGGGCAATGAGCAGTTCTTC.